This T cell receptor beta chain derives from a study of PD-1 blockade in classical Hodgkin lymphoma. V shed 6 bases and J shed 3 bases, with 11 bases lying between them. The CDR3 length is 13 residues. CDR1 is KGHSH, CDR2 LQKENI, per germline. Each patient relapsed following autologous stem cell transplantation, and prior brentuximab vedotin exposure differed. Study-level results: The study found that TCR diversity rose significantly by C4D1 in CD4+ but not CD8+ cells. The diversity seen at baseline in complete responders resembled that of newly diagnosed patients.

This clone was counted a few times. Its target is not known. The protocol was immunoSEQ multiplex PCR, while the TCRdb copy is restricted to in-frame clones and leaves out a portion. Counted here are about 59,000 clones, roughly nine tenths occurring once; the ten biggest clones make up about 9.6%. The TCR sequence derives from a human donor with classical Hodgkin lymphoma. Sequenced material: peripheral blood mononuclear cells (PBMCs), taken at baseline. The chain combines TRBV18 with TRBJ1-1; no clear D gene. CDR3 bases: TGTGCCAGCTCCCTGCCCATTCACACTGAAGCTTTCTTT. This encodes CASSLPIHTEAFF.